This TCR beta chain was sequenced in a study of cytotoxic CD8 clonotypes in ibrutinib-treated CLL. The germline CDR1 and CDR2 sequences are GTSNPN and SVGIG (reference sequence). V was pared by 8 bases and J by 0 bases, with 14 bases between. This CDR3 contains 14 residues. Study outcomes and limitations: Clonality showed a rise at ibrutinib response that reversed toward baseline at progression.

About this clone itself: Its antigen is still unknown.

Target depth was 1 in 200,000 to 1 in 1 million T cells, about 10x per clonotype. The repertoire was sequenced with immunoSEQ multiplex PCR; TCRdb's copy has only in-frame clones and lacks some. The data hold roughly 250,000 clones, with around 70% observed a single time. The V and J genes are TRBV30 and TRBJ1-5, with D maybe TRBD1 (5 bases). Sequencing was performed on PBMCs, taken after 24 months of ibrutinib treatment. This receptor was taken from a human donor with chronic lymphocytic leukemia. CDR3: CAGSGGSSNQPQHF. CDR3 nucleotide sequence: TGTGCCGGCTCCGGGGGGTCTAGCAATCAGCCCCAGCATTTT.